This is a list of T cell receptor beta chains from one sample in a study of cytomegalovirus exposure and HLA in healthy donors. Sequencing was performed with immunoSEQ multiplex PCR; in TCRdb, only in-frame clones are kept and a portion is missing. The profile shows about 170,000 clones, around 78% of them singletons. Material: PBMCs. These receptors were obtained from a woman in her 50s in good health and CMV-seropositive. The CDR3 runs from the conserved cysteine through the conserved F or W. Each record gives: CDR3 protein, CDR3 DNA, V gene, CDR3 length, clone size, J gene, D gene. The D gene is left open where the match is weak. Clone size is shown for a subset of rows, as once, few, many or a class of expanded clone.

CDR3: CASSEDPAGGRHPFF
DNA: TGTGCCAGCAGTGAGGACCCAGCGGGGGGGCGTCATCCGTTCTTC
V: TRBV2
length: 15
size: .
J: TRBJ2-1
D: TRBD2

CDR3: CASSTNPGLSTDTQYF
DNA: TGTGCCAGCAGTACCAACCCGGGACTGAGCACAGATACGCAGTATTTT
V: TRBV2
length: 16
size: .
J: TRBJ2-3
D: .

CDR3: CASSQGLLNEKLFF
DNA: TGCGCCAGCAGCCAAGGACTTTTGAATGAAAAACTGTTTTTT
V: TRBV4-1
length: 14
size: .
J: TRBJ1-4
D: .

CDR3: CASSPGLEMADTQYF
DNA: TGCGCCAGCAGCCCGGGACTAGAGATGGCAGATACGCAGTATTTT
V: TRBV5-1
length: 15
size: .
J: TRBJ2-3
D: TRBD2

CDR3: CASSQTQGANYGYTF
DNA: TGCGCCAGCAGCCAGACACAGGGGGCCAACTATGGCTACACCTTC
V: TRBV4-1
length: 15
size: .
J: TRBJ1-2
D: TRBD1

CDR3: CAWSVQGVYGYTF
DNA: TGTGCCTGGAGTGTACAGGGGGTCTATGGCTACACCTTC
V: TRBV30
length: 13
size: .
J: TRBJ1-2
D: TRBD1

CDR3: CASSVAIGTGSGEQFF
DNA: TGTGCCAGCAGCGTAGCTATAGGGACAGGGTCGGGTGAGCAGTTCTTC
V: TRBV9
length: 16
size: .
J: TRBJ2-1
D: TRBD1

CDR3: CASSGNSLLGGYEQYF
DNA: TGCGCCAGCAGCGGGAATTCACTCCTCGGGGGCTACGAGCAGTACTTC
V: TRBV5-1
length: 16
size: few
J: TRBJ2-7
D: .

CDR3: CASTQGATGELFF
DNA: TGTGCCAGCACTCAGGGGGCCACCGGGGAGCTGTTTTTT
V: TRBV2
length: 13
size: .
J: TRBJ2-2
D: TRBD1

CDR3: CASSSPGRNTIYF
DNA: TGTGCCAGCAGCTCCCCCGGGAGGAACACCATATATTTT
V: TRBV7-2
length: 13
size: .
J: TRBJ1-3
D: .

CDR3: CSVATGGGRTEAFF
DNA: TGCAGCGTCGCCACGGGCGGGGGCAGGACTGAAGCTTTCTTT
V: TRBV29-1
length: 14
size: .
J: TRBJ1-1
D: .

CDR3: CAISEYYQASPLHF
DNA: TGTGCCATCAGTGAATATTATCAGGCTTCACCCCTCCACTTT
V: TRBV10-3
length: 14
size: .
J: TRBJ1-6
D: .

CDR3: CASGRTGGGEQFF
DNA: TGTGCCAGCGGAAGGACAGGGGGCGGTGAGCAGTTCTTC
V: TRBV27
length: 13
size: .
J: TRBJ2-1
D: TRBD1

CDR3: CASSPPDRGPTEAFF
DNA: TGTGCCAGCTCACCACCCGACAGGGGGCCCACTGAAGCTTTCTTT
V: TRBV18
length: 15
size: .
J: TRBJ1-1
D: TRBD1

CDR3: CASSVAGLTYNEQFF
DNA: TGTGCCAGCAGCGTAGCAGGCCTCACCTACAATGAGCAGTTCTTC
V: TRBV9
length: 15
size: .
J: TRBJ2-1
D: .

CDR3: CASSEYLAGAAETQYF
DNA: TGTGCCAGCAGCGAATATCTAGCGGGGGCGGCAGAGACCCAGTACTTC
V: TRBV14
length: 16
size: .
J: TRBJ2-5
D: TRBD2

CDR3: CASSEAGGTDTQYF
DNA: TGTGCCAGCAGTGAAGCGGGGGGCACAGATACGCAGTATTTT
V: TRBV6-4
length: 14
size: .
J: TRBJ2-3
D: TRBD2

CDR3: CATSRDGTSFGETQYF
DNA: TGTGCCACCAGCAGAGATGGGACTAGCTTCGGGGAGACCCAGTACTTC
V: TRBV15
length: 16
size: few
J: TRBJ2-5
D: TRBD2

CDR3: CASSLKQGSYGYTF
DNA: TGTGCCAGCAGTTTAAAACAGGGGAGCTATGGCTACACCTTC
V: TRBV6-6
length: 14
size: .
J: TRBJ1-2
D: TRBD1

CDR3: CASSLSPGLVAQYF
DNA: TGTGCCAGCAGCCTATCCCCCGGGTTGGTGGCGCAGTATTTT
V: TRBV7-8
length: 14
size: .
J: TRBJ2-3
D: .

CDR3: CASSARLAGAQPDTQYF
DNA: TGTGCCAGCAGCGCAAGACTAGCGGGGGCGCAGCCGGATACGCAGTATTTT
V: TRBV9
length: 17
size: .
J: TRBJ2-3
D: TRBD2

CDR3: CASGQYSNQPQHF
DNA: TGTGCCAGTGGACAGTATAGCAATCAGCCCCAGCATTTT
V: TRBV6-5
length: 13
size: .
J: TRBJ1-5
D: .

CDR3: CASSPSGLYEQYF
DNA: TGTGCCAGCAGTCCCAGTGGACTTTACGAGCAGTACTTC
V: TRBV27
length: 13
size: few
J: TRBJ2-7
D: .

CDR3: CASSILTGKTYEQYF
DNA: TGTGCCAGTAGTATCTTGACAGGGAAAACCTACGAGCAGTACTTC
V: TRBV19
length: 15
size: .
J: TRBJ2-7
D: TRBD1

CDR3: CASSAQVGSNQPQHF
DNA: TGTGCCAGCAGTGCACAGGTGGGCAGCAATCAGCCCCAGCATTTT
V: TRBV6-6
length: 15
size: .
J: TRBJ1-5
D: .

CDR3: CASSEAGGPGANVLTF
DNA: TGTGCCAGCAGTGAAGCGGGGGGGCCTGGGGCCAACGTCCTGACTTTC
V: TRBV2
length: 16
size: .
J: TRBJ2-6
D: .

CDR3: CASSDRAGLGGYTF
DNA: TGCGCCAGCAGCGACCGTGCGGGGCTCGGCGGCTACACCTTC
V: TRBV4-1
length: 14
size: .
J: TRBJ1-2
D: .

CDR3: CASSVAAGGADTQYF
DNA: TGTGCCAGCAGCGTAGCCGCAGGGGGCGCAGATACGCAGTATTTT
V: TRBV9
length: 15
size: .
J: TRBJ2-3
D: TRBD1

CDR3: CASSRTGGSNTEAFF
DNA: TGTGCCAGCAGCCGGACAGGGGGCTCGAACACTGAAGCTTTCTTT
V: TRBV4-2
length: 15
size: .
J: TRBJ1-1
D: TRBD1

CDR3: CSSSLPLDKGYGYTF
DNA: TGTTCCAGCAGCTTACCCCTTGACAAAGGCTATGGCTACACCTTC
V: TRBV7-9
length: 15
size: .
J: TRBJ1-2
D: .

CDR3: CASSTPLNTGELFF
DNA: TGCGCCAGCAGTACTCCGCTTAACACCGGGGAGCTGTTTTTT
V: TRBV5-1
length: 14
size: few
J: TRBJ2-2
D: .

CDR3: CAWSRGGEVNEQFF
DNA: TGTGCCTGGAGTCGGGGGGGGGAGGTCAATGAGCAGTTCTTC
V: TRBV30
length: 14
size: .
J: TRBJ2-1
D: TRBD2

CDR3: CSSSWVTGNSPLHF
DNA: TGTTCCAGCAGCTGGGTTACGGGTAATTCACCCCTCCACTTT
V: TRBV7-9
length: 14
size: .
J: TRBJ1-6
D: .

CDR3: CASSLEGLAGGRRDTQYF
DNA: TGCGCCAGCAGCTTGGAGGGGCTAGCGGGGGGCCGGAGGGATACGCAGTATTTT
V: TRBV5-1
length: 18
size: .
J: TRBJ2-3
D: TRBD2

CDR3: CASSEGHRGRGYTF
DNA: TGTGCCAGCAGTGAAGGTCACCGCGGGAGGGGCTACACCTTC
V: TRBV6-5
length: 14
size: few
J: TRBJ1-2
D: .

CDR3: CASSSGQGASPLHF
DNA: TGTGCCAGCAGCTCCGGACAGGGGGCTTCACCCCTCCACTTT
V: TRBV7-6
length: 14
size: .
J: TRBJ1-6
D: TRBD1

CDR3: CASSEASGGEQYF
DNA: TGTGCCAGCAGTGAAGCTTCCGGTGGCGAGCAGTACTTC
V: TRBV2
length: 13
size: .
J: TRBJ2-7
D: .

CDR3: CASSLRQGPPPYTQYF
DNA: TGTGCCAGCAGCTTACGACAGGGACCGCCGCCCTATACGCAGTATTTT
V: TRBV5-8
length: 16
size: .
J: TRBJ2-3
D: TRBD1